Presented here are 17 T cell receptor beta chains from one specimen sequenced in a study of shared clonotypes between healthy human individuals. Clones were sequenced by immunoSEQ multiplex PCR, and TCRdb holds only the in-frame ones, with some missing. Among millions of clones listed, 90% to 95% were seen once. The sequencing input was naive CD4+ T cells sorted from blood. Subset specified: CD45RA+ positively selected. The source of these receptors is a young man in good health.

The chain employs TRBV11-3 and TRBJ2-5; D gene uncertain. V was clipped by 4 bases and J by 4 bases, with 10 bases between them. Germline values: CDR1 SGHNT, CDR2 YENEEA. The CDR3 is made up of 13 amino acids. CDR3 coding DNA: TGTGCCAGCAGCTCCCGCTTAGGAGAGACCCAGTACTTC. It yields the protein CASSSRLGETQYF.

The V gene is TRBV11-2, the J gene TRBJ2-5; 10 positions agree with TRBD1. Germline values: CDR1 SGHAT, CDR2 FQNNGV. Germline trimming cut 3 bases from V and 4 bases from J; bases unmatched to any gene: 5. CDR3 length: 15 residues. The CDR3 region is CASSFTTGGGETQYF. The CDR3 coding sequence is TGTGCCAGCAGCTTCACGACAGGGGGCGGAGAGACCCAGTACTTC.

The V gene is TRBV7-9, the J gene TRBJ1-4; D gene unclear. The CDR3 runs 14 residues. Germline loops: CDR1 SEHNR, CDR2 FQNEAQ (reference sequence). Trimming took 1 base from V and 6 from J, leaving 9 bases between them. CDR3 loop: CASSLGQSDEKLFF. As DNA, the CDR3 is TGTGCCAGCAGCTTAGGTCAGTCAGATGAAAAACTGTTTTTT.

This chain uses TRBV10-3 with TRBJ2-2; D possibly corresponds to TRBD1 (5 bases). The CDR3 covers 17 residues. The V gene's germline CDR1 is ENHRY and CDR2 SYGVKD. Trimming removed 0 bases from V and 0 bases from J, with 11 bases in between. The CDR3: CAISESLQAANTGELFF. The CDR3 DNA reads TGTGCCATCAGTGAGTCATTACAGGCCGCGAACACCGGGGAGCTGTTTTTT.

The rearrangement uses TRBV5-4 and TRBJ2-5, with no clear D. This CDR3 is 14 amino acids long. The V gene lost 0 bases and the J gene lost 5 bases, with 11 bases spanning the gap. From germline, CDR1 is SGHNT and CDR2 YYREEE (reference sequence). CDR3 in DNA: TGTGCCAGCAGCTTGGCCATTTCCCGGGAGACCCAGTACTTC. This codes for CASSLAISRETQYF.

This chain links TRBV5-1 with TRBJ2-7; the D gene is possibly TRBD1 (6 bases). The germline V and J ends were trimmed by 4 bases and 2 bases, with 13 bases remaining between them. Germline lookup yields CDR1 SGHRS and CDR2 YFSETQ. The CDR3 is made up of 14 amino acids. The CDR3 DNA sequence: TGCGCCAGCAGCGACAGGACCGACCCCTACGAGCAGTACTTC. Translation gives CASSDRTDPYEQYF.

A note on this clone: The sample carries other DNA sequences with the same CDR3. This chain links TRBV5-6 with TRBJ2-7; 9 bases fit TRBD1. CDR3 length: 15 amino acids. V lost 3 bases and J lost 2; bases outside the gene matches: 6. Germline V CDR1 and CDR2: SGHDT, YYEEEE. The CDR3 DNA reads as TGTGCCAGCAGCTCTCCGGGACAGGGCGCCTACGAGCAGTACTTC. Protein: CASSSPGQGAYEQYF.

The chain uses TRBV7-2 and TRBJ1-6; a possible D gene is TRBD1 (6 bases). The CDR3 contains 13 residues. Between the trimmed V and J ends, which lost 4 bases and 10 bases, there was a span of 11 bases. Germline CDR1 reads SGHTA; CDR2 reads FQGNSA. The CDR3 spells CASSYPGVSPLHF. CDR3 bases: TGTGCCAGCAGCTACCCAGGGGTGTCACCCCTCCACTTT.

A word on this clone: This sample includes further DNA sequences coding for the same CDR3. The V gene is TRBV5-1, the J gene TRBJ1-5; D might be TRBD1 (6 bases). V was shortened by 0 bases and J by 4 bases, with 8 bases between the two germline ends. The germline CDR1 and CDR2 sequences are SGHRS and YFSETQ. The CDR3 is 14 amino acids. The CDR3 here is CASSLGQANQPQHF. The CDR3 nucleotides read TGCGCCAGCAGCTTGGGACAGGCAAATCAGCCCCAGCATTTT.

V usage is TRBV28 and J usage is TRBJ2-7; TRBD1 matches 9 bases. This CDR3 has 15 amino acids. Germline trimming cut 5 bases from V and 5 bases from J; bases unmatched to any gene: 10. Germline CDR1 reads MDHEN; CDR2 reads SYDVKM. CDR3 DNA: TGTGCCAGCAGTACCGGGACAGGGTTCGTCCACGAGCAGTACTTC. This sequence encodes CASSTGTGFVHEQYF.

V and J are TRBV5-5 and TRBJ2-7; D unclear. CDR1 and CDR2 (germline): SGHKS, YYEKEE (reference sequence). V lost 4 bases and J lost 2, with 7 bases in between. The CDR3 totals 12 residues. The CDR3 region is CASSRTAYEQYF. The CDR3 nucleotides read TGTGCCAGCAGCCGTACCGCCTACGAGCAGTACTTC.

A note on this clone: This CDR3 is also generated by other DNA sequences in the sample. The CDR3: CASSFAGMNTEAFF. The CDR3, as DNA: TGTGCCAGCAGCTTCGCAGGGATGAACACTGAAGCTTTCTTT. V is TRBV7-9 and J is TRBJ1-1; D is possibly TRBD1 (5 bases). V was shortened by 3 bases and J by 0 bases, with 8 bases between the two germline ends. CDR1 is SEHNR, CDR2 FQNEAQ, per germline (reference sequence). This CDR3 is built from 14 residues.

Comment on this clone: Other DNA sequences in the same sample also yield this CDR3. The gene calls are TRBV7-9 and TRBJ2-1; D uncertain. The V end lost 2 bases, the J end lost 7 bases, and 3 bases lay between the germline ends. This CDR3 comprises 11 residues. CDR1 is SEHNR and CDR2 is FQNEAQ in the germline V gene (reference sequence). The CDR3 nucleotides are TGTGCCAGCAGCTTAAGAAATGAGCAGTTCTTC. It encodes CASSLRNEQFF.

The chain couples TRBV5-6 to TRBJ2-7, with TRBD1 matching over 10 bases. Trimming at V came to 4 bases and at J to 1 base, leaving 14 bases not matched to a gene. Germline V lookup: CDR1 SGHDT, CDR2 YYEEEE. The CDR3 contains 18 residues. Written as DNA, the CDR3 is TGTGCCAGCAGCCTGCGGGGACAGGGGACTTCTAATTCCTACGAGCAGTACTTC. Translation: CASSLRGQGTSNSYEQYF.

The chain joins TRBV18 to TRBJ1-6, with TRBD1 matching over 7 bases. Trimming at V came to 6 bases and at J to 15 bases, leaving 17 bases not matched to a gene. The CDR3 sequence is 15 residues long. Per germline, CDR1 KGHSH and CDR2 LQKENI. The CDR3 sequence: CASSSGQVDVGSLHF. CDR3 coding DNA: TGTGCCAGCTCTTCAGGACAGGTCGATGTAGGGAGCCTCCACTTT. The whole variable domain, remainder taken from reference TRBV18 and TRBJ1-6, is NAGVMQNPRHLVRRRGQEARLRCSPMKGHSHVYWYRQLPEEGLKFMVYLQKENIIDESGMPKERFSAEFPKEGPSILRIQQVVRGDSAAYFCASSSGQVDVGSLHFGNGTRLTVT.

V gene TRBV30 combines with J gene TRBJ2-7; 10 bases are shared with TRBD2. After removal of 3 bases from V and 2 bases from J, the junction contained 4 bases not matched to a gene. CDR1 and CDR2 from the germline V gene are GTSNPN and SVGIG (reference sequence). There are 14 residues in the CDR3. The DNA for the CDR3 is TGTGCCTGGAGAATAGCGGGAGGCACCTACGAGCAGTACTTC. It translates to CAWRIAGGTYEQYF.

The chain recombines TRBV11-2 with TRBJ1-3; the D is unclear. CDR1 is SGHAT and CDR2 is FQNNGV in the germline V gene. V lost 5 bases to trimming and J lost 0 bases, with 11 bases between them. The CDR3 sequence is 15 residues long. CDR3 in amino acids: CASSGRQSSGNTIYF. In nucleotides, the CDR3 is TGTGCCAGCAGCGGGAGGCAGAGCTCTGGAAACACCATATATTTT.